This is a list of T cell receptor beta chains from one sample in a study of T cell responses to AZD1222 COVID-19 vaccine. The method was immunoSEQ multiplex PCR; TCRdb's version includes in-frame clones alone and lacks a portion of them. The data show 130,000 or so clones, with more than 75% seen just once and under 1.2% held by the top ten. The sequenced sample was peripheral blood, obtained 28 days after the second AZD1222 dose. These receptors were taken from an adult who received the AZD1222 COVID-19 vaccine. Both conserved end residues are part of each CDR3. Each record gives: J gene, V gene, clone size, D gene, CDR3 protein, CDR3 DNA. D genes are given only for firm matches. Clone size is not always given. Where it is, it says once, few, many or a class for expanded clones.

>TRBJ1-2|TRBV2|NA|NA
CASSEGVWRGYTF
TGTGCCAGCAGTGAAGGGGTCTGGCGTGGCTACACCTTC
>TRBJ1-4|TRBV20-1|few|TRBD1
CSAHRGEKLFF
TGCAGTGCTCACAGGGGTGAAAAACTGTTTTTT
>TRBJ2-5|TRBV20-1|NA|TRBD2
CSASRREGWYQETQYF
TGCAGTGCTAGTAGGCGGGAGGGCTGGTACCAAGAGACCCAGTACTTC
>TRBJ1-2|TRBV11-2|NA|NA
CASSLPLRNSHYTF
TGTGCCAGCAGCTTACCTCTGCGGAATTCCCACTACACCTTC
>TRBJ1-3|TRBV28|once|TRBD1
CASRTDRVGSGNTIYF
TGTGCCAGCAGGACTGACAGGGTGGGGTCTGGAAACACCATATATTTT
>TRBJ2-4|TRBV28|NA|NA
CASSSDLWDIQYF
TGTGCCAGCAGTTCGGACTTATGGGACATTCAGTACTTC
>TRBJ2-1|TRBV5-1|NA|NA
CASSSLQGLRGDNEQFF
TGCGCCAGCAGCTCACTACAGGGACTAAGGGGGGACAATGAGCAGTTCTTC
>TRBJ1-1|TRBV3-1/TRBV3-2|NA|TRBD1
CASSLDRGSGTEAFF
TGTGCCAGCAGCCTTGACAGGGGCTCGGGCACTGAAGCTTTCTTT
>TRBJ1-5|TRBV6-6|NA|NA
CASSPATGVFRNQPQHF
TGTGCCAGCAGTCCCGCGACAGGAGTATTTCGCAATCAGCCCCAGCATTTT
>TRBJ2-5|TRBV2|NA|TRBD2
CATRPTSGRAPYF
TGTGCCACCCGACCGACTAGCGGGAGGGCCCCGTACTTC
>TRBJ1-5|TRBV19|NA|TRBD1
CASTFGQGRNQPQHF
TGTGCCAGTACCTTCGGACAGGGAAGGAATCAGCCCCAGCATTTT
>TRBJ2-1|TRBV5-1|once|TRBD1
CASSMTGVNNEQFF
TGCGCCAGCAGCATGACAGGGGTCAACAATGAGCAGTTCTTC
>TRBJ2-3|TRBV28|NA|TRBD2
CAILGLAGGARTDTQYF
TGTGCCATCCTAGGACTAGCGGGAGGAGCCCGCACAGATACGCAGTATTTT
>TRBJ1-2|TRBV7-9|NA|NA
CASVLGGWSGYTF
TGTGCCAGCGTCTTAGGGGGGTGGAGTGGCTACACCTTC
>TRBJ1-5|TRBV19|NA|NA
CASSIGGLSNQPQHF
TGTGCCAGTAGTATAGGTGGGCTAAGCAATCAGCCCCAGCATTTT
>TRBJ2-5|TRBV6-5|NA|TRBD1
CASSPDRGTQYF
TGTGCCAGCAGCCCGGACAGGGGTACCCAGTACTTC
>TRBJ2-2|TRBV28|few|NA
CASWSRTNTGELFF
TGTGCCAGCTGGTCCCGCACGAACACCGGGGAGCTGTTTTTT
>TRBJ1-2|TRBV19|NA|TRBD1
CATTTGTGGYGYTF
TGTGCCACCACGACAGGGACCGGTGGCTATGGCTACACCTTC
>TRBJ2-3|TRBV6-5|NA|TRBD2
CASLAGGAYTQYF
TGTGCCAGTCTAGCGGGAGGAGCTTATACGCAGTATTTT
>TRBJ2-2|TRBV14|NA|NA
CASSQDRPGPGELFF
TGTGCCAGCAGCCAAGATCGTCCGGGTCCCGGGGAGCTGTTTTTT
>TRBJ1-5|TRBV24-1|NA|TRBD1
CATSDRTGVGQPQHF
TGTGCCACCAGTGACCGCACAGGGGTCGGGCAGCCCCAGCATTTT
>TRBJ2-7|TRBV29-1|NA|NA
CSVEDIEYEQYF
TGCAGCGTTGAAGATATTGAGTACGAGCAGTACTTC
>TRBJ1-5|TRBV5-5|few|NA
CASSLETLQPQHF
TGTGCCAGCAGCCTAGAGACACTTCAGCCCCAGCATTTT
>TRBJ2-7|TRBV5-1|NA|NA
CASSLGDRYEQYF
TGCGCCAGCAGCTTGGGGGATCGGTACGAGCAGTACTTC
>TRBJ2-1|TRBV15|NA|NA
CATSRGGSYNEQFF
TGTGCCACCAGCAGAGGGGGATCCTACAATGAGCAGTTCTTC
>TRBJ2-7|TRBV5-1|few|TRBD2
CASSGTSGLYEQYF
TGCGCCAGCAGCGGGACTAGCGGACTCTACGAGCAGTACTTC
>TRBJ2-7|TRBV12-5|few|TRBD1
CASGLVRTGGYEQYF
TGTGCTAGTGGTTTGGTAAGGACAGGGGGGTACGAGCAGTACTTC
>TRBJ1-1|TRBV7-9|NA|NA
CASSQTGGDTEAFF
TGTGCCAGCAGCCAAACTGGGGGAGACACTGAAGCTTTCTTT
>TRBJ1-2|TRBV2|NA|NA
CASSEGRGLDGNGYTF
TGTGCCAGCAGTGAAGGCCGAGGGCTAGACGGGAATGGCTACACCTTC
>TRBJ1-6|TRBV7-3|NA|TRBD1
CASSLMGQGVSPLHF
TGTGCCAGCAGCTTAATGGGGCAGGGGGTATCACCCCTCCACTTT
>TRBJ2-1|TRBV24-1|NA|NA
CATSDLRFGDEQFF
TGTGCCACCAGTGACTTACGGTTTGGCGATGAGCAGTTCTTC
>TRBJ2-1|TRBV7-8|NA|NA
CASSSLRGFHEQFF
TGTGCCAGCAGCTCTTTACGGGGGTTCCATGAGCAGTTCTTC
>TRBJ2-3|TRBV30|NA|NA
CAWSMVGSVGTDTQYF
TGTGCCTGGAGTATGGTGGGTAGCGTGGGCACAGATACGCAGTATTTT
>TRBJ2-7|TRBV3-1/TRBV3-2|NA|NA
CASSQSARHEQYF
TGTGCCAGCAGCCAATCCGCTCGCCACGAGCAGTACTTC
>TRBJ2-2|TRBV9|once|NA
CASSGRIYTGELFF
TGTGCCAGCAGCGGCCGAATATACACCGGGGAGCTGTTTTTT
>TRBJ2-5|TRBV2|once|NA
CASSEAAKRQETQYF
TGTGCCAGCAGTGAAGCGGCCAAACGACAGGAGACCCAGTACTTC
>TRBJ2-5|TRBV11-3|NA|NA
CASSLSRNEETQYF
TGTGCCAGCAGCTTATCCAGGAACGAAGAGACCCAGTACTTC
>TRBJ2-7|TRBV2|NA|NA
CATMTRTYEQYF
TGTGCCACCATGACCCGTACCTACGAGCAGTACTTC
>TRBJ2-2|TRBV25-1|NA|NA
CASSDWDEAGELFF
TGTGCCAGCAGTGATTGGGATGAGGCCGGGGAGCTGTTTTTT
>TRBJ2-6|TRBV24-1|NA|NA
CATSDTRRAGANVLTF
TGTGCCACCAGTGATACCCGTAGGGCTGGGGCCAACGTCCTGACTTTC
>TRBJ1-2|TRBV28|NA|NA
CASSSAQVLFYGYTF
TGTGCCAGCAGTTCGGCCCAGGTACTATTCTATGGCTACACCTTC
>TRBJ2-2|TRBV6-5|NA|TRBD1
CAIKGAWNTGELFF
TGTGCCATCAAGGGGGCGTGGAACACCGGGGAGCTGTTTTTT
>TRBJ2-3|TRBV12-3/TRBV12-4|NA|NA
CASSVGSTDTQYF
TGTGCCAGCTCCGTCGGGAGCACAGATACGCAGTATTTT
>TRBJ1-1|TRBV5-1|NA|NA
CASSFNMNTEAFF
TGCGCCAGCAGCTTTAACATGAACACTGAAGCTTTCTTT
>TRBJ2-1|TRBV5-1|NA|NA
CASSTGTAINEQFF
TGCGCCAGCAGCACGGGGACGGCGATCAATGAGCAGTTCTTC
>TRBJ1-2|TRBV28|NA|NA
CASSDTFGQAGYTF
TGTGCCAGCAGTGATACTTTCGGTCAGGCCGGCTACACCTTC
>TRBJ1-2|TRBV27|NA|TRBD1
CASSSTGFANYGYTF
TGTGCCAGCAGTTCGACAGGGTTTGCCAACTATGGCTACACCTTC
>TRBJ1-1|TRBV3-1/TRBV3-2|NA|NA
CASSQVLSNTEAFF
TGTGCCAGCAGCCAAGTGTTGAGTAACACTGAAGCTTTCTTT
>TRBJ2-2|TRBV24-1|NA|TRBD2
CATTAGLPNTGELFF
TGTGCCACCACCGCGGGACTACCGAACACCGGGGAGCTGTTTTTT
>TRBJ1-4|TRBV19|NA|NA
CASSIGGHEKLFF
TGTGCCAGTAGTATTGGGGGTCATGAAAAACTGTTTTTT
>TRBJ1-2|TRBV3-1/TRBV3-2|NA|NA
CASSPGRDRRGGYTF
TGTGCCAGCAGCCCGGGGCGGGACCGGAGGGGGGGCTACACCTTC
>TRBJ1-2|TRBV5-4|NA|NA
CASSWSRVTGYTF
TGTGCCAGCAGCTGGTCCAGGGTGACTGGCTACACCTTC
>TRBJ2-7|TRBV19|NA|TRBD1
CASSADRDEQYF
TGTGCCAGTAGTGCCGACAGGGACGAGCAGTACTTC
>TRBJ2-7|TRBV27|NA|NA
CASTKRQGLTYEQYF
TGTGCCAGCACCAAACGTCAGGGTCTCACCTACGAGCAGTACTTC
>TRBJ2-2|TRBV7-9|NA|NA
CASSLMGTGELFF
TGTGCCAGCAGCCTAATGGGCACCGGGGAGCTGTTTTTT
>TRBJ1-2|TRBV11-2|NA|NA
CASSWDTSGLYGYTF
TGTGCCAGCAGCTGGGACACTTCTGGGTTGTATGGCTACACCTTC